The 32 T cell receptor beta chains given below trace back to one sample, sequenced in a study of long-term antiretroviral therapy in people with HIV. The immunoSEQ assay was v3.0, run at survey level. Repertoires were generated with immunoSEQ multiplex PCR, while TCRdb's copy carries only in-frame clones and drops some. Counted here are fewer than 20,000 clones, about 89% occurring once; the ten biggest clones make up 10% to 13%. Source: unsorted PBMCs, taken 0.5 years after starting antiretroviral therapy. These receptors came from a middle-aged man with HIV.

The V gene is TRBV9, the J gene TRBJ2-7; D may be TRBD2 (7 bases). The germline V gene has CDR1 SGDLS and CDR2 YYNGEE. The CDR3 is 14 residues long. V was pared by 2 bases and J by 6 bases, with 15 bases between. As DNA, the CDR3 is TGTGCCAGCAGCGTTGAGCCGAGGGGGGGCGAGCAGTACTTC. It translates to CASSVEPRGGEQYF.

Sample share makes this clone medium-sized. This chain connects TRBV2 to TRBJ2-7; D not resolved. V dropped 7 bases and J dropped 7 bases, with 8 bases sitting between them. The CDR3 runs 10 residues. Germline-derived CDR1 and CDR2 are SNHLY and FYNNEI. The CDR3 nucleotides are TGTGCCAGCAACGTGGGGGAGCAGTACTTC. Its protein is CASNVGEQYF.

This chain links TRBV7-9 with TRBJ2-3, with 7 bases aligning to TRBD1. The CDR3 extends over 11 amino acids. Trimming at V came to 8 bases and at J to 6 bases, leaving 2 bases not matched to a gene. Germline lookup yields CDR1 SEHNR and CDR2 FQNEAQ (reference sequence). CDR3 region: CASRQGDTQYF. In nucleotides, the CDR3 is TGTGCCAGCCGACAGGGCGATACGCAGTATTTT.

This clone was seen just once. The J gene is TRBJ2-7, the V gene TRBV6-5, with TRBD1 matching 7 bases. The germline gives CDR1 MNHEY, CDR2 SVGAGI. V was clipped by 5 bases and J by 3 bases; unmatched bases: 10. This CDR3 is built from 15 residues. The DNA of the CDR3 is TGTGCCAGCAGTCCCGGGACAGTCGTCGTCTACGAGCAGTACTTC. Its protein product is CASSPGTVVVYEQYF.

This sequence joins TRBV19 and TRBJ1-2, with D perhaps TRBD1 (5 bases). This CDR3 is built from 14 residues. Looked up from germline, CDR1 is LNHDA and CDR2 is SQIVND (reference sequence). Trimming removed 3 bases from V and 8 bases from J, with 16 bases in between. CDR3 in amino acids: CASSMAGPPYGYTF. The CDR3 bases are TGTGCCAGTAGTATGGCAGGGCCTCCCTACGGCTACACCTTC.

The rearrangement links TRBV10-3 to TRBJ2-1, with D possibly being TRBD1 (5 bases). CDR1 and CDR2 (germline): ENHRY, SYGVKD. There are 14 residues in the CDR3. Trimming removed 2 bases at V and 5 bases at J, with 10 bases between. The CDR3 DNA follows: TGTGCCATCAGTGAGATGGGGCCCAACAATGAGCAGTTCTTC. This codes for CAISEMGPNNEQFF.

The rearrangement links TRBV18 to TRBJ2-1; D possibly matches TRBD1 or TRBD2 (5 bases each). The CDR3 is made up of 15 amino acids. V was trimmed by 6 bases and J by 1 base, leaving 13 bases between them. CDR1 and CDR2 from the germline V gene are KGHSH and LQKENI. In DNA form, the CDR3 reads TGTGCCAGCTCCCCTCGGGGCGGGTCCTACAATGAGCAGTTCTTC. Translation gives CASSPRGGSYNEQFF.

This sequence joins TRBV20-1 and TRBJ2-3; D uncertain. Trimming cost V 0 bases and J 5 bases, with 3 bases left between them. From germline, CDR1 is DFQATT and CDR2 SNEGSKA (reference sequence). This CDR3 has 11 amino acids. The CDR3 DNA follows: TGCAGTGCTAGAGATGAAGATACGCAGTATTTT. Its protein is CSARDEDTQYF.

The chain has TRBV28 and TRBJ1-2, with D hard to call. Germline V gene data show CDR1 as MDHEN and CDR2 as SYDVKM. CDR3 length equals 12 residues. V lost 5 bases to trimming and J lost 8 bases, with 12 bases between them. The chain's CDR3 is CASSPTRRGYTF. The CDR3, as DNA: TGTGCCAGCAGTCCGACTCGGCGCGGCTACACCTTC.

This chain links TRBV2 with TRBJ2-7; 11 bases are shared with TRBD2. This CDR3 has 14 residues. Trimming took 5 bases from V and 2 from J; bases not matched to a gene: 2. Germline values: CDR1 SNHLY, CDR2 FYNNEI. CDR3 residues: CASSLAGGPYEQYF. The CDR3 bases are TGTGCCAGCAGTCTAGCGGGGGGCCCCTACGAGCAGTACTTC.

The chain is built from TRBV25-1 and TRBJ2-7; the D gene is possibly TRBD2 (6 bases). The germline CDR1 and CDR2 sequences are MGHDK and SYGVNS. This CDR3 contains 15 residues. Trimming shortened V by 5 bases and J by 1 base, and 15 bases separated the two germline ends. The CDR3 sequence: CASSKSMAGSYEQYF. The DNA of the CDR3 is TGTGCCAGCAGTAAGTCAATGGCGGGGTCCTACGAGCAGTACTTC.

J is TRBJ1-3 and V is TRBV15, with a weak D call TRBD1 (5 bases). CDR1 is LNHNV, CDR2 YYDKDF, per germline (reference sequence). CDR3 length: 13 residues. The V end lost 8 bases, the J end lost 4 bases, and 12 bases lay between the germline ends. The CDR3 region is CATAGTLGNTIYF. CDR3 nucleotide sequence: TGTGCCACCGCAGGGACTCTCGGAAACACCATATATTTT.

CDR3 in amino acids: CASRAGGYEQYF. CDR3 bases: TGTGCCAGCAGGGCAGGGGGCTACGAGCAGTACTTC. The chain employs TRBV25-1 and TRBJ2-7, with 7 bases identical to TRBD1. The CDR3 consists of 12 residues. Germline loops: CDR1 MGHDK, CDR2 SYGVNS. Losses at the gene ends were 6 bases for V and 3 bases for J; bases not matched to a gene: 2.

In this sample, this clone turned up once. The chain combines TRBV11-2 with TRBJ2-5; D might be TRBD1 (6 bases). CDR3 length equals 16 residues. CDR1 is SGHAT and CDR2 is FQNNGV in the germline V gene. V shed 3 bases and J shed 2 bases, with 16 bases lying between them. Here the CDR3 DNA reads TGTGCCAGCAGCTTTGGTTCCAACAGGGAACAAGAGACCCAGTACTTC. Protein product: CASSFGSNREQETQYF.

The rearrangement links TRBV7-9 to TRBJ2-1; no firm D call. Trimming stripped 3 bases from V and 7 bases from J, with 13 bases between. Germline values: CDR1 SEHNR, CDR2 FQNEAQ (reference sequence). CDR3 length: 14 residues. Here the CDR3 reads CASSFVSDGNEQFF. CDR3 nucleotides: TGTGCCAGCAGCTTCGTTTCGGATGGTAATGAGCAGTTCTTC.

The table lists this clone with a few counts. J is TRBJ2-1 and V is TRBV19, with 7 bases lining up with TRBD2. Germline CDR1 LNHDA, CDR2 SQIVND (reference sequence). The CDR3 covers 14 residues. The junction had 5 bases not matched to a gene; V was cut back by 5 bases and J by 4 bases. The CDR3 DNA sequence: TGTGCCAGTAGTCCTAGCGGCTCTTACAATGAGCAGTTCTTC. This sequence encodes CASSPSGSYNEQFF.

V is TRBV11-2 and J is TRBJ2-7; tentatively, D is TRBD2 (5 bases). The V end was cut by 4 bases, the J end by 1 base, with 8 bases between. CDR1 and CDR2 (germline): SGHAT, FQNNGV. There are 13 residues in the CDR3. CDR3 in DNA: TGTGCCAGCAGCTCCGGACTTTCCTACGAGCAGTACTTC. It codes for CASSSGLSYEQYF.

This chain uses TRBV2 with TRBJ2-2; no clear D gene. Germline CDR1 is SNHLY and CDR2 is FYNNEI. V was shortened by 5 bases and J by 2 bases, with 9 bases between the two germline ends. This CDR3 is 14 amino acids long. Here the CDR3 reads CASSRLPNTGELFF. In DNA, the CDR3 is TGTGCCAGCAGTCGCCTCCCTAACACCGGGGAGCTGTTTTTT.

The V and J genes are TRBV29-1 and TRBJ2-1; unclear D gene. The CDR3 covers 12 residues. V shed 0 bases and J shed 7 bases, with 7 bases lying between them. CDR1 and CDR2 from the germline V gene are SQVTM and ANQGSEA. The CDR3 spells CSVEELRNEQFF. Written as DNA, the CDR3 is TGCAGCGTTGAAGAGCTGAGGAATGAGCAGTTCTTC.

The rearrangement links TRBV6-6 to TRBJ1-5; D possibly corresponds to TRBD1 (5 bases). V was cut by 4 bases and J by 7 bases, with 14 bases left in between. The V gene's germline CDR1 is MNHNY and CDR2 SVGAGI (reference sequence). The CDR3 is 14 amino acids. The CDR3 bases are TGTGCCAGCAGTTTATGGCAGGGAGGACAGCCCCAGCATTTT. It codes for CASSLWQGGQPQHF.

V is TRBV2 and J is TRBJ2-1; D perhaps matches TRBD1 (6 bases). Germline CDR1 SNHLY, CDR2 FYNNEI. The CDR3 has 12 residues. V dropped 4 bases and J dropped 6 bases, with 7 bases sitting between them. The chain's CDR3 is CASSGQANEQFF. CDR3 coding DNA: TGTGCCAGCAGTGGACAGGCCAATGAGCAGTTCTTC.

V and J are TRBV10-3 and TRBJ1-1; D not certain. V was shortened by 3 bases and J by 0 bases, with 11 bases between the two germline ends. The germline CDR1 and CDR2 sequences are ENHRY and SYGVKD. This CDR3 spans 15 amino acids. The CDR3 region has the DNA TGTGCCATCAGTGACGGCATCCGCATGAACACTGAAGCTTTCTTT. Translating it yields CAISDGIRMNTEAFF.

This clone was recorded once. The chain couples TRBV10-3 to TRBJ2-7; the D is unclear. V lost 2 bases, J lost 2 bases, and 10 bases lay in between. CDR1 and CDR2 (germline): ENHRY, SYGVKD. The CDR3 has 14 residues. DNA for the CDR3: TGTGCCATCAGTGAGGCGCAGGCAACCTACGAGCAGTACTTC. Protein sequence: CAISEAQATYEQYF.

The genes are TRBV7-8 and TRBJ1-1; 7 bases align to TRBD1. With 4 bases clipped from V and 4 bases from J, the junction kept 6 bases outside the gene matches. This CDR3 is built from 14 residues. Looked up from germline, CDR1 is SGHVS and CDR2 is FQNEAQ. The CDR3: CASSSTGNPTEAFF. The DNA of the CDR3 is TGTGCCAGCAGCTCGACAGGGAATCCCACTGAAGCTTTCTTT.

This chain connects TRBV4-2 to TRBJ1-5, with D hard to call. With 0 bases removed from V and 6 bases from J, the gap between germline ends came to 6 bases. Germline assignment: CDR1 LGHNA and CDR2 YNFKEQ. The CDR3 totals 13 residues. CDR3 nucleotide sequence: TGTGCCAGCAGCCAAGAGGATGGTCAGCCCCAGCATTTT. Encoded protein: CASSQEDGQPQHF.

This clone was seen a single time. The V and J genes are TRBV13 and TRBJ2-7, with D unclear. V lost 5 bases and J 3 bases, leaving 5 bases between the germline ends. This CDR3 is 11 amino acids long. CDR1 and CDR2 (germline): PRHDT, FYEKMQ (reference sequence). CDR3 coding DNA: TGTGCCAGCAGCCAGAACTACGAGCAGTACTTC. This gives the protein CASSQNYEQYF.

The rearrangement uses TRBV19 and TRBJ2-3; D gene ambiguous. Germline V gene sequence: CDR1 LNHDA, CDR2 SQIVND (reference sequence). Deletions cut 2 bases from V and 6 bases from J, with 9 bases between. This CDR3 has 13 residues. DNA for the CDR3: TGTGCCAGTAGTATACCGCCCGCGGATACGCAGTATTTT. It codes for CASSIPPADTQYF. Full variable domain (rest looked up from reference TRBV19 and TRBJ2-3): DGGITQSPKYLFRKEGQNVTLSCEQNLNHDAMYWYRQDPGQGLRLIYYSQIVNDFQKGDIAEGYSVSREKKESFPLTVTSAQKNPTAFYLCASSIPPADTQYFGPGTRLTVL.

V and J are TRBV5-4 and TRBJ2-7, with TRBD1 matching over 7 bases. This CDR3 region has 13 residues. With V trimmed by 0 bases and J by 6 bases, 3 bases remained unmatched. Germline CDR1 reads SGHNT; CDR2 reads YYREEE (reference sequence). CDR3 in DNA: TGTGCCAGCAGCTTGGGGACAGGCCGCGAGCAGTACTTC. Protein product: CASSLGTGREQYF.

The chain uses TRBV13 and TRBJ1-4, with D hard to call. CDR3 length equals 15 residues. The germline CDR1 and CDR2 sequences are PRHDT and FYEKMQ (reference sequence). The V gene lost 0 bases and the J gene lost 0 bases, with 5 bases spanning the gap. CDR3 loop: CASSLGGTTNEKLFF. CDR3 sequence (DNA): TGTGCCAGCAGCTTAGGTGGTACAACTAATGAAAAACTGTTTTTT.

J is TRBJ2-5 and V is TRBV30; 9 bases fit TRBD1. The CDR3 covers 14 residues. Germline assignment: CDR1 GTSNPN and CDR2 SVGIG (reference sequence). The trim removed 4 bases at V and 1 base at J, leaving 4 bases unmatched. The CDR3 is CAWNRDRVQETQYF. CDR3 DNA sequence: TGTGCCTGGAACCGGGACAGGGTCCAAGAGACCCAGTACTTC.

The chain has TRBV7-9 and TRBJ2-5, with 10 bases that match TRBD2. CDR1 and CDR2 from the germline V gene are SEHNR and FQNEAQ (reference sequence). The CDR3 contains 17 residues. Germline trimming cut 1 base from V and 4 bases from J; bases unmatched to any gene: 9. The CDR3: CASSLVKSGGAGETQYF. The CDR3 region has the DNA TGTGCCAGCAGCTTAGTAAAAAGCGGGGGGGCCGGAGAGACCCAGTACTTC.

The chain has TRBV18 and TRBJ1-1, with TRBD1 matching over 8 bases. CDR3 length equals 14 residues. V was pared by 4 bases and J by 4 bases, with 5 bases of the junction left unmatched. Germline CDR1 KGHSH, CDR2 LQKENI. CDR3 region: CASSLRTGSTEAFF. CDR3 DNA sequence: TGTGCCAGCTCACTTCGGACAGGGTCCACTGAAGCTTTCTTT.